Listed below are T cell receptor beta chains from one sample, sequenced in a study of T cell changes during pregnancy in multiple sclerosis. Data came from immunoSEQ multiplex PCR; TCRdb stores just in-frame clones and leaves some out. The sample records just over 90,000 clones, roughly nine tenths being singletons. Sequences were derived from peripheral blood, sampled after pregnancy. The receptor set was obtained from a female donor in good health, enrolled as a control in a pregnancy study. Both conserved end residues are part of each CDR3. D genes are given only for firm matches. Some rows mark clone size as missing; the rest say once, few, many or name a class of expanded clone.

D,J,V,size,CDR3,DNA
TRBD2,TRBJ2-2,TRBV15,once,CATSSGGTNTGELFF,TGTGCCACCAGCAGCGGGGGGACCAACACCGGGGAGCTGTTTTTT
NA,TRBJ2-3,TRBV28,NA,CASGGNRLGNTDTQYF,TGTGCCAGCGGGGGGAATCGACTGGGAAACACAGATACGCAGTATTTT
TRBD2,TRBJ2-1,TRBV19,once,CASSATGTSGGRQFF,TGTGCCAGTAGTGCGACCGGGACTAGCGGGGGCAGGCAGTTCTTC
NA,TRBJ2-4,TRBV6-5,NA,CASSPPGPIQYF,TGTGCCAGCAGCCCCCCGGGTCCCATTCAGTACTTC
NA,TRBJ1-2,TRBV10-3,few,CAIMPSGRANYGYTF,TGTGCCATCATGCCTAGTGGGAGAGCTAACTATGGCTACACCTTC
NA,TRBJ1-2,TRBV7-2,NA,CASSRSGSNYGYTF,TGTGCCAGCAGCCGTTCGGGGTCCAACTATGGCTACACCTTC
NA,TRBJ1-1,TRBV29-1,few,CSVEPQGLGTEAFF,TGCAGCGTTGAACCACAGGGCTTGGGCACTGAAGCTTTCTTT
NA,TRBJ2-3,TRBV7-3,NA,CASSFGGVSTDTQYF,TGTGCCAGCAGCTTCGGCGGGGTGAGCACAGATACGCAGTATTTT
TRBD2,TRBJ2-1,TRBV27,NA,CASSQRRFGGAPSYNEQFF,TGTGCCAGCAGTCAACGCCGTTTCGGGGGGGCCCCCAGCTACAATGAGCAGTTCTTC
NA,TRBJ1-6,TRBV5-5,NA,CASSARQFNSPLHF,TGTGCCAGCAGCGCCCGACAGTTTAATTCACCCCTCCACTTT
NA,TRBJ2-4,TRBV4-3,NA,CASSQESGPQYF,TGCGCCAGCAGCCAAGAGAGCGGCCCTCAGTACTTC
NA,TRBJ1-4,TRBV19,NA,CASSPPGPTNEKLFF,TGTGCCAGTAGTCCCCCAGGGCCAACTAATGAAAAACTGTTTTTT
TRBD1,TRBJ1-1,TRBV30,few,CAWRAGGTTEAFF,TGTGCCTGGAGAGCAGGGGGCACGACTGAAGCTTTCTTT
NA,TRBJ2-1,TRBV5-4,NA,CASSLVQGYNNEQFF,TGTGCCAGCAGCTTGGTACAGGGTTACAACAATGAGCAGTTCTTC
NA,TRBJ2-7,TRBV14,NA,CASSLDSQSSYEQYF,TGTGCCAGCAGCCTGGACAGTCAGAGCTCCTACGAGCAGTACTTC
TRBD2,TRBJ2-2,TRBV27,NA,CASSLSQNSGITGELFF,TGTGCCAGCAGTTTATCCCAAAATAGCGGGATCACCGGGGAGCTGTTTTTT
NA,TRBJ2-7,TRBV7-8,NA,CASSLVVSFQEQYF,TGTGCCAGCAGCTTAGTGGTTTCTTTTCAGGAGCAGTACTTC
TRBD2,TRBJ2-7,TRBV28,NA,CASSPSGGAYEQYF,TGTGCCAGCAGTCCTAGCGGGGGGGCCTACGAGCAGTACTTC
TRBD1,TRBJ2-7,TRBV7-2,few,CASSFIRQGQYF,TGTGCCAGCAGCTTTATCAGACAGGGGCAGTACTTC
NA,TRBJ2-1,TRBV9,NA,CASSKGQFNEQFF,TGTGCCAGCAGCAAAGGACAGTTCAATGAGCAGTTCTTC
NA,TRBJ2-3,TRBV4-1,NA,CASSSTTPDTQYF,TGCGCCAGCAGCTCGACGACACCAGATACGCAGTATTTT
NA,TRBJ2-2,TRBV29-1,NA,CSVEVVRGDTGELFF,TGCAGCGTTGAAGTAGTTAGAGGAGACACCGGGGAGCTGTTTTTT
TRBD2,TRBJ2-7,TRBV28,once,CASTRERASGRGEQYF,TGTGCCAGCACCCGAGAGAGGGCTAGCGGGCGCGGGGAGCAGTACTTC
NA,TRBJ2-1,TRBV4-1,NA,CASSQVTGQRFNEQFF,TGCGCCAGCAGCCAAGTTACAGGACAGAGATTCAATGAGCAGTTCTTC
TRBD1,TRBJ1-2,TRBV19,NA,CASSMEGQVIYGYTF,TGTGCCAGTAGTATGGAGGGACAGGTCATCTATGGCTACACCTTC
NA,TRBJ2-5,TRBV18,NA,CASSPPGVHKETQYF,TGTGCCAGCTCACCACCCGGGGTCCACAAAGAGACCCAGTACTTC
NA,TRBJ1-5,TRBV4-3,NA,CASSQELGRDQHF,TGCGCCAGCAGCCAAGAACTCGGCAGGGACCAGCATTTT
NA,TRBJ2-6,TRBV4-3,few,CASSQDSEGATGANVLTF,TGCGCCAGCAGCCAAGATTCGGAGGGGGCGACTGGGGCCAACGTCCTGACTTTC
NA,TRBJ1-1,TRBV5-6,NA,CASSLEGVSLEAFF,TGTGCCAGCAGCTTGGAGGGGGTTAGCTTAGAAGCTTTCTTT
TRBD2,TRBJ2-5,TRBV11-2,NA,CASSFVAGGHETQYF,TGTGCCAGCAGCTTTGTAGCGGGGGGGCATGAGACCCAGTACTTC
NA,TRBJ2-4,TRBV5-6,NA,CASSLLTAGNIQYF,TGTGCCAGCAGCTTGTTGACGGCGGGCAACATTCAGTACTTC
TRBD1,TRBJ1-2,TRBV5-1,NA,CASSWGGQGDGYTF,TGCGCCAGCAGCTGGGGGGGACAGGGGGATGGCTACACCTTC
NA,TRBJ2-5,TRBV18,NA,CASSLQGAQETQYF,TGTGCCAGCTCACTTCAAGGGGCCCAAGAGACCCAGTACTTC
NA,TRBJ1-5,TRBV7-6,NA,CASSLAPSGNNQPQHF,TGTGCCAGCAGCTTAGCCCCCTCCGGTAACAATCAGCCCCAGCATTTT
NA,TRBJ2-1,TRBV10-3,NA,CAIMGGGAAYNEQFF,TGTGCCATCATGGGAGGGGGGGCGGCCTACAATGAGCAGTTCTTC